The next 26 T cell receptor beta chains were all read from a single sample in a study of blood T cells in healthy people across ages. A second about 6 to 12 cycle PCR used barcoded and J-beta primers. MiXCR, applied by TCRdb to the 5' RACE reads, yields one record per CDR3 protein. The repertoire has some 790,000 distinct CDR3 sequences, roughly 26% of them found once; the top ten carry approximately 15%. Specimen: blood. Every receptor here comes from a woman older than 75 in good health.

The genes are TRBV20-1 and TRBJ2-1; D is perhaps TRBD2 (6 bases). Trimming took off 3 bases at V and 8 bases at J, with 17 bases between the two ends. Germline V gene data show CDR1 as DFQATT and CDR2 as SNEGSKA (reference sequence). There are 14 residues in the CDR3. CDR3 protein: CSASAGLVLDEQFF. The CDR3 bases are TGCAGTGCTAGTGCGGGATTGGTATTGGATGAGCAGTTCTTC.

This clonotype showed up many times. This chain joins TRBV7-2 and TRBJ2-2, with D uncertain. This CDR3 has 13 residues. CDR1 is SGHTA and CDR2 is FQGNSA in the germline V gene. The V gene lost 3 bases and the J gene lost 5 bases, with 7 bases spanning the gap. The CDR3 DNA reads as TGTGCCAGCAGCTTCGACCCTACCGGGGAGCTGTTTTTT. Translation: CASSFDPTGELFF.

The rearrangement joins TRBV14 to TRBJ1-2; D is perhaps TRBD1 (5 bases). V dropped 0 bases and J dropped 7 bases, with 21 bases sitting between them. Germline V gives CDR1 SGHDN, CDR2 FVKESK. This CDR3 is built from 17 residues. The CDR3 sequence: CASSQDFSFGAAVGYTF. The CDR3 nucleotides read TGTGCCAGCAGCCAAGATTTCTCTTTCGGGGCGGCGGTTGGCTACACCTTC.

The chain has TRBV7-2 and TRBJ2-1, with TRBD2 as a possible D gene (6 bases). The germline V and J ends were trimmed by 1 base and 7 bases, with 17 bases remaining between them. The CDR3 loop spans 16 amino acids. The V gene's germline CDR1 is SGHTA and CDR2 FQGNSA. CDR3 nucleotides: TGTGCCAGCAGCTTAGTGGGGCGGGGCGGAGGGAATGAGCAGTTCTTC. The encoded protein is CASSLVGRGGGNEQFF.

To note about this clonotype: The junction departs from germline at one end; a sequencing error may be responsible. CDR3 DNA sequence: TGTGCCGGCAGCTTAGCGGTAGGACAAAATGAGCAGTTCTTC. Its protein product is CAGSLAVGQNEQFF. The chain couples TRBV7-9 to TRBJ2-1, with D possibly matching TRBD2 (6 bases). The CDR3 loop spans 14 amino acids. Germline-derived CDR1 and CDR2 are SEHNR and FQNEAQ (reference sequence).

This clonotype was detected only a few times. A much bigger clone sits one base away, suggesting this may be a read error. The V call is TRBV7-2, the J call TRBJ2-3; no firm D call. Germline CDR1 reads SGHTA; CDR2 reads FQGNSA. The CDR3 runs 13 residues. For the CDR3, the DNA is TGTGCCAGCAGCTCCGACTTTGGGGATACGCGGTATTTT. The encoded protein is CASSSDFGDTRYF.

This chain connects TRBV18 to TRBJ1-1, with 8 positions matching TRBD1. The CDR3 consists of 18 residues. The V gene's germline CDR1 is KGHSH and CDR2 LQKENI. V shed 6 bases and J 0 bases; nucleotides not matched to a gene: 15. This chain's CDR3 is CASSTRTLGTGLNTEAFF. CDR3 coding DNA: TGTGCCAGCTCTACCAGAACACTAGGGACAGGATTGAACACTGAAGCTTTCTTT.

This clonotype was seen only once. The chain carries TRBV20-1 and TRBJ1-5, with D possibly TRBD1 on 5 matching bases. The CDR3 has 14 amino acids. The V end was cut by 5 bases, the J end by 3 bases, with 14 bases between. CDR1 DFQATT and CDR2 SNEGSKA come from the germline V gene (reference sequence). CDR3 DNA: TGCAGTGCTGGAGGGGTAGCCCCCAATCAGCCCCAGCATTTT. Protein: CSAGGVAPNQPQHF.

The CDR3 loop reads CASRGLAGEISTDTQYF. The DNA of the CDR3 is TGTGCCAGCAGGGGACTAGCGGGGGAGATTAGCACAGATACGCAGTATTTT. The chain employs TRBV6-2 or TRBV6-3 and TRBJ2-3; 14 bases match TRBD2. The CDR3 has 17 residues. Trimming took 6 bases from V and 0 from J; bases not matched to a gene: 5. CDR1 MNHEY and CDR2 SVGEGT come from the germline V gene.

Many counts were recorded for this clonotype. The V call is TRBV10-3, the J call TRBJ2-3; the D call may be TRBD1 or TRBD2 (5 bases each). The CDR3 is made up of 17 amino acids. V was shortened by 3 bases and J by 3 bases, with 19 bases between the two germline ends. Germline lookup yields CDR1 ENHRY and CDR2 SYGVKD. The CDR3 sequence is CAISEGTGFSGTDTQYF. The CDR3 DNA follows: TGTGCCATCAGTGAAGGAACAGGTTTTTCGGGGACAGATACGCAGTATTTT.

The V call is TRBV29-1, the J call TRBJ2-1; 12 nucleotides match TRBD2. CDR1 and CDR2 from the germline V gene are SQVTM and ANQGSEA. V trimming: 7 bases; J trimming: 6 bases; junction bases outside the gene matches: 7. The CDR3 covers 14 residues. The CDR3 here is CSAPGTSGRNEQFF. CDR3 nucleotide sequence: TGCAGCGCCCCCGGGACTAGCGGGCGCAATGAGCAGTTCTTC.

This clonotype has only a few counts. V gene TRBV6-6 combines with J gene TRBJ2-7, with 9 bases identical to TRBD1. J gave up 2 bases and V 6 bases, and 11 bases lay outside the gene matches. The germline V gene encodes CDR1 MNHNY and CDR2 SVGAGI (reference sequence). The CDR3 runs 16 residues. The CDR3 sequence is CASRPLNTGGPYEQYF. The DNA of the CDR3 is TGTGCCAGCAGACCTCTAAATACAGGGGGCCCCTACGAGCAGTACTTC.

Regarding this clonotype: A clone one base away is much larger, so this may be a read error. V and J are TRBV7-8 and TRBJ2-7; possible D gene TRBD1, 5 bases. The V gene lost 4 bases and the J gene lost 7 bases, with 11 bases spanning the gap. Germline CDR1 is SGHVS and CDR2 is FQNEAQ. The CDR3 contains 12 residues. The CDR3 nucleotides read TGTGCCAGCAGCTCTCATAGGGGTGAGCAGTACTTC. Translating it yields CASSSHRGEQYF.

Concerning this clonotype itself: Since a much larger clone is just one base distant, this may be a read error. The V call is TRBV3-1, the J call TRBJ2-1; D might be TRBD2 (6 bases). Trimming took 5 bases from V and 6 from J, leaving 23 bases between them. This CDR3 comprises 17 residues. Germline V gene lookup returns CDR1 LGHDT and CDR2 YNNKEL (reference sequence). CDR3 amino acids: CASSNPGLVGGINEQFF. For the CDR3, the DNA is TGTGCCAGCAGCAATCCCGGGCTAGTGGGGGGTATCAATGAGCAGTTCTTC.

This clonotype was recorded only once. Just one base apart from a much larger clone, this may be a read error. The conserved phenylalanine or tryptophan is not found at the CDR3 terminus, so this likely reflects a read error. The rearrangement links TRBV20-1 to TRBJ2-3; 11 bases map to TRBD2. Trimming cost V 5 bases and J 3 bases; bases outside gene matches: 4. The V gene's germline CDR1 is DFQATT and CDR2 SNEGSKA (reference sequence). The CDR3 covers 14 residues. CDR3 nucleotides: TGCAGTGCTCCACTAGCGGGGGCAACAGATACGCAGTATCTT. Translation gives CSAPLAGATDTQYL.

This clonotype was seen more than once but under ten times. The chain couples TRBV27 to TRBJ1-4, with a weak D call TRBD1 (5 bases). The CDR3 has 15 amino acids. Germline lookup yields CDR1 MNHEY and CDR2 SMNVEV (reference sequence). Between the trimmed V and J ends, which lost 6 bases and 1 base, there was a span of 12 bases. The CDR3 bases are TGTGCCAGCAGCCCGGGGGGTGGAACTAATGAAAAACTGTTTTTT. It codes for CASSPGGGTNEKLFF.

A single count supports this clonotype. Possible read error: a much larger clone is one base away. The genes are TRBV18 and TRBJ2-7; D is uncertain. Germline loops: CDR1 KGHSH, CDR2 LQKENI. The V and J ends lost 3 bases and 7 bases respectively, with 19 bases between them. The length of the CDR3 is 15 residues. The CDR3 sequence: CASSPLKERGNEQYF. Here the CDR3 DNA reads TGTGCCAGCTCACCGTTGAAGGAGCGTGGCAATGAGCAGTACTTC.

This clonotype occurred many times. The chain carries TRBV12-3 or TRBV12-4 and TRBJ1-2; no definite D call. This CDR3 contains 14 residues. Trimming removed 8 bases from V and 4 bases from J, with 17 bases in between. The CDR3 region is CASGSPLLGYGYTF. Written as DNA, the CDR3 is TGTGCCAGCGGCTCACCGCTTTTAGGCTATGGCTACACCTTC.

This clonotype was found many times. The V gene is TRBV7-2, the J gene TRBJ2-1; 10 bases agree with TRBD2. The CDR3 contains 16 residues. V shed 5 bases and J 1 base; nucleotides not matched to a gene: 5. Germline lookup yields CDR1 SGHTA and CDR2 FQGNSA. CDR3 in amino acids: CASSKTSGVSYNEQFF. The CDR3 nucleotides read TGTGCCAGCAGCAAAACTAGCGGGGTTTCCTACAATGAGCAGTTCTTC.

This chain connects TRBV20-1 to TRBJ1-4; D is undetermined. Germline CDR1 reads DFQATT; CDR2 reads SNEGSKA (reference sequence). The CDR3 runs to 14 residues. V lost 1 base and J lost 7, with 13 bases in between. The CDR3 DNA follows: TGCAGTGCTAGAGGGACCGACTCTATTGAAAAACTGTTTTTT. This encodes CSARGTDSIEKLFF.

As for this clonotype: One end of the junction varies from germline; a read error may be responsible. Here the CDR3 DNA reads TGTGCCAGCAGCGAAGCGGTAGGGACCCAGTACTTC. It translates to CASSEAVGTQYF. The chain carries TRBV2 and TRBJ2-5, with D possibly matching TRBD2 (5 bases). The germline V gene has CDR1 SNHLY and CDR2 FYNNEI. The CDR3 sequence is 12 residues long.

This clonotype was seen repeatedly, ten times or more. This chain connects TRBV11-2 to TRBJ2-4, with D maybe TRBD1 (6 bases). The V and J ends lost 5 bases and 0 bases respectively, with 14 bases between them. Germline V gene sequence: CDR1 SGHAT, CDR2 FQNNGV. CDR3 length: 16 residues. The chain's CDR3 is CASSTRTAIAKNIQYF. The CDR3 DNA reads TGTGCCAGCAGCACCCGGACAGCAATAGCCAAAAACATTCAGTACTTC.

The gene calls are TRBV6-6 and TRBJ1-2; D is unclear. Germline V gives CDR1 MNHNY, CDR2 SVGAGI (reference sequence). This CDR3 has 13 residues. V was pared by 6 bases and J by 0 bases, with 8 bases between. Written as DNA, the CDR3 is TGTGCCAGCAGGGCCGAGGCTAACTATGGCTACACCTTC. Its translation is CASRAEANYGYTF.

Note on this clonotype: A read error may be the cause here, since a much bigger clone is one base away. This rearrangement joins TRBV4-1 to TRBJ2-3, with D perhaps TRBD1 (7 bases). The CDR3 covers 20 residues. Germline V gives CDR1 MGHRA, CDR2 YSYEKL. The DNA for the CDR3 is TGCGCCAACAGCCAACAGGGGACTTCCAAATATGGGGCGCCTACAGATACGCAGTATTTT. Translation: CANSQQGTSKYGAPTDTQYF.

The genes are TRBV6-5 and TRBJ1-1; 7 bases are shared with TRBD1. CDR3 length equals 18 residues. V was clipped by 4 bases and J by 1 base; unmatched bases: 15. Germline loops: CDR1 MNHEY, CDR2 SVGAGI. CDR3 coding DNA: TGTGCCAGCAGTTCCCCACCCTCGAGCGACAGGGCGAACACTGAAGCTTTCTTT. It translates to CASSSPPSSDRANTEAFF.

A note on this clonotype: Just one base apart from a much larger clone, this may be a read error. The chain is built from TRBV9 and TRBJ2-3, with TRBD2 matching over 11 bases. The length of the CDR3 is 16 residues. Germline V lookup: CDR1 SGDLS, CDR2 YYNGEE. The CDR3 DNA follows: TGTGCCAGCAGCGTACTAGCGGGGGGATCCACAGGTACGCAGTATTTT. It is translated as CASSVLAGGSTGTQYF. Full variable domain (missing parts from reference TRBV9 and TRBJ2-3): DSGVTQTPKHLITATGQRVTLRCSPRSGDLSVYWYQQSLDQGLQFLIQYYNGEERAKGNILERFSAQQFPDLHSELNLSSLELGDSALYFCASSVLAGGSTGTQYFGPGTRLTVL.